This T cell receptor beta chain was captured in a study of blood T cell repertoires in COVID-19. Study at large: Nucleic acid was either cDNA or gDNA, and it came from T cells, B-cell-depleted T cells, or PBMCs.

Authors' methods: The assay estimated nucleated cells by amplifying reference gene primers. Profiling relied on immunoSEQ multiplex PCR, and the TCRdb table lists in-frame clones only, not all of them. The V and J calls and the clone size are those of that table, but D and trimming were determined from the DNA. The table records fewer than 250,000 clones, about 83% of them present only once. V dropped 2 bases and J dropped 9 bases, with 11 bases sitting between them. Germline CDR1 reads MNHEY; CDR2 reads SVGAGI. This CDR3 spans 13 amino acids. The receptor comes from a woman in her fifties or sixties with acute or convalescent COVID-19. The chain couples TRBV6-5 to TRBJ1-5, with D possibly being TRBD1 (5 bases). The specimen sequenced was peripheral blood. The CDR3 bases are TGTGCCAGCAGTTACGGGTCCGGGGGGCCCCAGCATTTT. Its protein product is CASSYGSGGPQHF.